These 21 T cell receptor beta chains were all obtained from the same sample, sequenced in a study of T cell changes during pregnancy in multiple sclerosis. Using immunoSEQ multiplex PCR, the repertoire was profiled, and TCRdb retains in-frame clones only, with some absent. This repertoire shows some 94,000 clones, more than 85% found once; its top ten account for 1.5%. The sequenced sample was peripheral blood, obtained in the first trimester of pregnancy. Every receptor here comes from a female donor with multiple sclerosis, enrolled in a pregnancy study.

This chain joins TRBV25-1 and TRBJ2-1, with TRBD2 matching 9 bases. This CDR3 region has 15 residues. Looked up from germline, CDR1 is MGHDK and CDR2 is SYGVNS. V lost 4 bases and J lost 6; bases outside the gene matches: 7. The DNA of the CDR3 is TGTGCCAGCAGTGCACGTTATAGCGGGGGCAATGAGCAGTTCTTC. As protein: CASSARYSGGNEQFF.

This clone turned up a few times. The chain has TRBV4-1 and TRBJ2-1, with a possible D match to TRBD2 (6 bases). Germline V CDR1 and CDR2: MGHRA, YSYEKL. This CDR3 is built from 16 residues. The V gene lost 2 bases and the J gene lost 5 bases, with 16 bases spanning the gap. The CDR3, as DNA: TGCGCCAGCAGCCAACATCTAGCGAGGGCACACAATGAGCAGTTCTTC. Translation: CASSQHLARAHNEQFF.

This clone was counted once. V is TRBV30 and J is TRBJ1-2; 9 bases map to TRBD1. The CDR3 has 15 residues. Germline values: CDR1 GTSNPN, CDR2 SVGIG (reference sequence). Trimming at V came to 3 bases and at J to 8 bases, leaving 13 bases not matched to a gene. CDR3 in DNA: TGTGCCTGGAGGCCCAACTTGGGACAGGGACACGGCTACACCTTC. Translated: CAWRPNLGQGHGYTF.

The rearrangement joins TRBV5-5 to TRBJ1-2; D is possibly TRBD1 (5 bases). Germline assignment: CDR1 SGHKS and CDR2 YYEKEE (reference sequence). The CDR3 runs 14 residues. With 4 bases removed from V and 4 bases from J, the gap between germline ends came to 14 bases. The CDR3 spells CASSPTGGFYGYTF. For the CDR3, the DNA is TGTGCCAGCAGCCCCACCGGGGGATTCTATGGCTACACCTTC.

The chain couples TRBV7-6 to TRBJ2-1, with D unclear. The CDR3 length is 12 residues. Trimming took off 2 bases at V and 9 bases at J, with 8 bases between the two ends. CDR1 and CDR2 (germline): SGHVS, FNYEAQ. CDR3 amino acids: CASSLTAAEQFF. For the CDR3, the DNA is TGTGCCAGCAGCTTAACGGCGGCTGAGCAGTTCTTC.

The chain carries TRBV30 and TRBJ2-1; D is possibly TRBD1 (5 bases). Germline V lookup: CDR1 GTSNPN, CDR2 SVGIG (reference sequence). Trimming shortened V by 0 bases and J by 15 bases, and 15 bases separated the two germline ends. The CDR3 spans 12 residues. The CDR3 spells CAWSVLGQGPFF. CDR3 DNA: TGTGCCTGGAGTGTACTGGGTCAGGGTCCGTTCTTC.

V gene TRBV6-6 combines with J gene TRBJ2-1; TRBD2 matches at 14 bases. Germline assignment: CDR1 MNHNY and CDR2 SVGAGI (reference sequence). V gave up 5 bases and J gave up 7 bases; unmatched junction bases: 7. The CDR3 is made up of 16 amino acids. Written as DNA, the CDR3 is TGTGCCAGCAGTCCGGGACTAGCGGGAGATTTGAATGAGCAGTTCTTC. Its translation is CASSPGLAGDLNEQFF.

The V and J genes are TRBV6-4 and TRBJ2-2; 12 bases line up with TRBD2. Per germline, CDR1 MRHNA and CDR2 SNTAGT. This CDR3 is 19 amino acids long. Trimming at V came to 5 bases and at J to 5 bases, leaving 15 bases not matched to a gene. CDR3 loop: CASSTQGLAGLRRTGELFF. CDR3 nucleotide sequence: TGTGCCAGCAGTACCCAGGGACTAGCGGGTTTGCGGCGAACCGGGGAGCTGTTTTTT.

The J gene is TRBJ2-7, the V gene TRBV6-5, with TRBD1 matching 9 bases. This CDR3 spans 14 amino acids. The J segment lost 4 bases and the V segment lost 3 bases, leaving 4 bases of the junction unmatched. Germline assignment: CDR1 MNHEY and CDR2 SVGAGI. CDR3 bases: TGTGCCAGCAGTTATTCCGGACAGGGGTACGAGCAGTACTTC. It yields the protein CASSYSGQGYEQYF.

This clone was seen a handful of times. V and J are TRBV27 and TRBJ2-7; 9 bases map to TRBD2. The CDR3 contains 15 residues. Germline assignment: CDR1 MNHEY and CDR2 SMNVEV (reference sequence). J was trimmed by 4 bases and V by 6 bases; bases with no gene match: 10. CDR3 in amino acids: CASRAGGTSRYEQYF. In nucleotides, the CDR3 is TGTGCCAGCAGGGCTGGAGGGACTAGCCGTTACGAGCAGTACTTC.

The count of this clone is one. DNA for the CDR3: TGTGCCACCAGCAGAGGGGGGACTAGCGGGCCAAGCTCCTACAATGAGCAGTTCTTC. It translates to CATSRGGTSGPSSYNEQFF. The chain recombines TRBV15 with TRBJ2-1; 12 nucleotides align to TRBD2. CDR1 and CDR2 (germline): LNHNV, YYDKDF (reference sequence). The CDR3 extends over 19 amino acids. Germline trimming cut 1 base from V and 0 bases from J; bases unmatched to any gene: 7.

The V gene is TRBV27, the J gene TRBJ2-1, with D perhaps matching TRBD2 (6 bases). With 3 bases removed from V and 7 bases from J, the gap between germline ends came to 10 bases. Germline CDR1 reads MNHEY; CDR2 reads SMNVEV (reference sequence). The CDR3 length is 13 residues. CDR3 bases: TGTGCCAGCAGTTTGGGGCGGGGTAATGAGCAGTTCTTC. This gives the protein CASSLGRGNEQFF.

The CDR3 spells CASSLIAGGSYNEQFF. In nucleotides, the CDR3 is TGTGCCAGCAGCTTGATTGCGGGAGGGTCCTACAATGAGCAGTTCTTC. This chain joins TRBV7-6 and TRBJ2-1; the match to TRBD2 covers 9 bases. The CDR3 runs to 16 residues. Germline loops: CDR1 SGHVS, CDR2 FNYEAQ. Trimming removed 3 bases from V and 1 base from J; junction bases left unmatched: 4.

The gene calls are TRBV15 and TRBJ2-3; 7 bases are a match to TRBD2. This CDR3 spans 16 amino acids. CDR1 is LNHNV and CDR2 is YYDKDF in the germline V gene (reference sequence). Trimming at V came to 1 base and at J to 4 bases, leaving 8 bases not matched to a gene. CDR3 residues: CATSRGGGSEADTQYF. DNA for the CDR3: TGTGCCACCAGCAGAGGGGGCGGGAGTGAAGCAGATACGCAGTATTTT.

The V and J genes are TRBV27 and TRBJ1-1; 7 bases fit TRBD1. The junction had 5 bases not matched to a gene; V was cut back by 5 bases and J by 2 bases. The CDR3 length is 14 residues. CDR1 and CDR2 (germline): MNHEY, SMNVEV (reference sequence). The CDR3 here is CASSRGTVNTEAFF. The CDR3 DNA is TGTGCCAGCAGTCGGGGGACAGTAAACACTGAAGCTTTCTTT.

The chain links TRBV5-4 to TRBJ2-1; the D is unclear. The germline V and J ends were trimmed by 0 bases and 9 bases, with 13 bases remaining between them. Germline assignment: CDR1 SGHNT and CDR2 YYREEE (reference sequence). This CDR3 spans 14 amino acids. The CDR3 bases are TGTGCCAGCAGCTTGGCGGTAGCTGTTAGTGAGCAGTTCTTC. It is translated as CASSLAVAVSEQFF.

This chain links TRBV19 with TRBJ1-5; 9 bases agree with TRBD1. The CDR3 sequence is 14 residues long. Trimming cost V 5 bases and J 5 bases; bases outside gene matches: 4. CDR1 is LNHDA, CDR2 SQIVND, per germline (reference sequence). For the CDR3, the DNA is TGTGCCAGTAGTCGGGACAGGGTAGATCAGCCCCAGCATTTT. It encodes CASSRDRVDQPQHF. Based on the CDR3 plus reference TRBV19 and TRBJ1-5, the full variable domain is DGGITQSPKYLFRKEGQNVTLSCEQNLNHDAMYWYRQDPGQGLRLIYYSQIVNDFQKGDIAEGYSVSREKKESFPLTVTSAQKNPTAFYLCASSRDRVDQPQHFGDGTRLSIL.

The chain recombines TRBV25-1 with TRBJ1-4; no reliable D call. The CDR3 is 15 residues long. CDR1 is MGHDK and CDR2 is SYGVNS in the germline V gene. V lost 3 bases and J lost 7, with 15 bases in between. This CDR3 reads CASSDPRRGIEKLFF. The DNA of the CDR3 is TGTGCCAGCAGTGATCCGAGGAGAGGAATTGAAAAACTGTTTTTT.

The V call is TRBV5-1, the J call TRBJ2-7; D might be TRBD1 (6 bases). Per germline, CDR1 SGHRS and CDR2 YFSETQ. The CDR3 length is 13 residues. Trimming shortened V by 5 bases and J by 3 bases, and 12 bases separated the two germline ends. CDR3 in DNA: TGCGCCAGCAGGGTAGCGACAGGCTACGAGCAGTACTTC. This gives the protein CASRVATGYEQYF. Together with reference TRBV5-1 and TRBJ2-7, the CDR3 gives the full variable domain: KAGVTQTPRYLIKTRGQQVTLSCSPISGHRSVSWYQQTPGQGLQFLFEYFSETQRNKGNFPGRFSGRQFSNSRSEMNVSTLELGDSALYLCASRVATGYEQYFGPGTRLTVT.

The V call is TRBV19, the J call TRBJ2-1; a possible D gene is TRBD2 (5 bases). With 7 bases removed from V and 7 bases from J, the gap between germline ends came to 17 bases. There are 14 residues in the CDR3. The germline V gene has CDR1 LNHDA and CDR2 SQIVND (reference sequence). The CDR3 spells CASTQSSFENEQFF. The CDR3 DNA sequence: TGTGCCAGTACCCAGTCTAGCTTCGAAAATGAGCAGTTCTTC.

The chain joins TRBV5-1 to TRBJ2-3; 10 bases are shared with TRBD1. Germline V gene lookup returns CDR1 SGHRS and CDR2 YFSETQ. Unmatched junction bases numbered 2, after V lost 4 bases and J lost 3 bases. The CDR3 spans 14 residues. The CDR3 DNA is TGCGCCAGCAGCACGGGACAGGGGACAGATACGCAGTATTTT. It is translated as CASSTGQGTDTQYF.